The clone carrying this TCR beta chain was seen a handful of times. Antigen specificity is unknown. This sample is part of a study of T-cell reconstitution after alpha-beta-depleted transplantation in children. Library preparation (for TCRbeta) was performed with unique molecular identifiers. TCRdb ran MiXCR on the PCR reads and lists one entry per CDR3 protein. The repertoire holds almost 600,000 distinct CDR3 sequences, with over 20% as singletons. Whole-study findings and limits: Among T cells one year after transplant, newly produced cells accounted for most counts and diversity. Recipient T cells and thymic progenitors that survived gave rise to the high TCRbeta diversity observed at day 60 in some patients.

The receptor was isolated from a boy less than two years old with Wiskott-Aldrich syndrome, due to receive a stem cell transplant. The source was PBMCs, collected before TCRalphabeta/CD19-depleted stem cell transplant.

CDR3 sequence: CASSFHGQETQYF. CDR3 DNA: TGCGCCAGCAGCTTCCACGGGCAAGAGACCCAGTACTTC. The J gene is TRBJ2-5, the V gene TRBV5-1; D remains ambiguous. The germline gives CDR1 SGHRS, CDR2 YFSETQ. V was shortened by 2 bases and J by 2 bases, with 7 bases between the two germline ends. The CDR3 has 13 residues.